A single sample is the source of the 5 T cell receptor beta chains below, sequenced in a study of T cell repertoires in cytomegalovirus infection. Each CDR3 protein gets one entry after TCRdb re-called the reads with MiXCR. The sample includes roughly 280,000 distinct CDR3 sequences, about 13% of them seen just once. The sample was PBMCs. Every receptor here comes from a human donor in good health (CMV status not recorded). Some clones in this sample may be carry-over from other donors' samples.

Ten or more counts support this clonotype. The chain joins TRBV20-1 to TRBJ1-1; possible D gene TRBD1, 6 bases. V lost 3 bases, J lost 4 bases, and 15 bases lay in between. Germline values: CDR1 DFQATT, CDR2 SNEGSKA (reference sequence). The CDR3 runs 14 residues. The CDR3 nucleotides are TGCAGTGCTAGGGGAGGGGGGAGAACCACTGAAGCTTTCTTT. Its protein product is CSARGGGRTTEAFF.

The rearrangement links TRBV29-1 to TRBJ1-2; the D gene is possibly TRBD1 (6 bases). The germline V gene encodes CDR1 SQVTM and CDR2 ANQGSEA. V lost 6 bases and J lost 4, with 15 bases in between. This CDR3 comprises 13 residues. CDR3 DNA: TGCAGCGTCGTTAGGGGGATGGGCTATGGCTACACCTTC. Protein: CSVVRGMGYGYTF.

The chain couples TRBV19 to TRBJ2-1, with 7 bases identical to TRBD2. Trimming at V came to 1 base and at J to 4 bases, leaving 7 bases not matched to a gene. This CDR3 contains 16 residues. Germline-derived CDR1 and CDR2 are LNHDA and SQIVND (reference sequence). The chain's CDR3 is CASSIVFGGSYNEQFF. The CDR3 DNA follows: TGTGCCAGTAGTATAGTCTTCGGGGGGAGTTACAATGAGCAGTTCTTC.

This clonotype was observed many times. The chain links TRBV5-4 to TRBJ2-7; no clear D. CDR1 SGHNT and CDR2 YYREEE come from the germline V gene (reference sequence). V was clipped by 0 bases and J by 0 bases, with 7 bases between them. The CDR3 has 14 amino acids. CDR3 sequence reads: CASSLELSSYEQYF. The CDR3 DNA sequence: TGTGCCAGCAGCTTGGAACTAAGCTCCTACGAGCAGTACTTC. Combining the CDR3 with reference TRBV5-4 and TRBJ2-7 gives the whole variable domain ETGVTQSPTHLIKTRGQQVTLRCSSQSGHNTVSWYQQALGQGPQFIFQYYREEENGRGNFPPRFSGLQFPNYSSELNVNALELDDSALYLCASSLELSSYEQYFGPGTRLTVT.

In its sample, this clonotype was seen a few times. This chain connects TRBV11-2 to TRBJ2-1; D is ambiguous. With 1 base removed from V and 4 bases from J, the gap between germline ends came to 11 bases. Germline V gene lookup returns CDR1 SGHAT and CDR2 FQNNGV. The CDR3 totals 15 residues. The CDR3 reads CASSLVQELYNEQFF. DNA for the CDR3: TGTGCCAGCAGCTTAGTCCAAGAGCTTTACAATGAGCAGTTCTTC.